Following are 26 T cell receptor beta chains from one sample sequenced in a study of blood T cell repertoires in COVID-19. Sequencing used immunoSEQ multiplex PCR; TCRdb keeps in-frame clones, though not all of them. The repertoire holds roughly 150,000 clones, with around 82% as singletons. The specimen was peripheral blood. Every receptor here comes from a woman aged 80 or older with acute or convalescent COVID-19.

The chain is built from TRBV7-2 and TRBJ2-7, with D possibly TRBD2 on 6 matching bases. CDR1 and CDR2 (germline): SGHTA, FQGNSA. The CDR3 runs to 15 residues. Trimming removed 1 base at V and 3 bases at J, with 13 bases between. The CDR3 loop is CASSLGDSIRYEQYF. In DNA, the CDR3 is TGTGCCAGCAGCTTAGGGGACTCGATTCGCTACGAGCAGTACTTC.

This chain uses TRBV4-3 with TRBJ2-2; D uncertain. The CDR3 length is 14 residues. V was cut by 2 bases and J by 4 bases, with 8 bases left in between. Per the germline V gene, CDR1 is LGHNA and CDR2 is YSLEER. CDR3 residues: CASSQNTGTGELFF. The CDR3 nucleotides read TGCGCCAGCAGCCAAAACACGGGCACCGGGGAGCTGTTTTTT.

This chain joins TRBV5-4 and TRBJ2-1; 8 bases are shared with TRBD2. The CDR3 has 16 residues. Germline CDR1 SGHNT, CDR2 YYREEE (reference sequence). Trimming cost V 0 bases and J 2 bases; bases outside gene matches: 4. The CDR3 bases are TGTGCCAGCAGCTTGGATCCAGCGGGGGCCTACAATGAGCAGTTCTTC. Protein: CASSLDPAGAYNEQFF. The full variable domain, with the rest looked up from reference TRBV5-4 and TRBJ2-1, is ETGVTQSPTHLIKTRGQQVTLRCSSQSGHNTVSWYQQALGQGPQFIFQYYREEENGRGNFPPRFSGLQFPNYSSELNVNALELDDSALYLCASSLDPAGAYNEQFFGPGTRLTVL.

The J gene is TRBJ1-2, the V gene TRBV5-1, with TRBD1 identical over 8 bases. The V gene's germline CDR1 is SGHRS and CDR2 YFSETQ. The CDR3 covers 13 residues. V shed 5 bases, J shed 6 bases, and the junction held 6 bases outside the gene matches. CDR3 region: CASSLDREHGYTF. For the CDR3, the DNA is TGCGCCAGCAGTCTGGACAGGGAACATGGCTACACCTTC.

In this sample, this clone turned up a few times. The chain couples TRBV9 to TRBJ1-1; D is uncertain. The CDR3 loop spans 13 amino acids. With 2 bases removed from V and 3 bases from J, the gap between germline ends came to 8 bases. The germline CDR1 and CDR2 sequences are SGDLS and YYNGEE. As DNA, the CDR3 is TGTGCCAGCAGCGTCAACATGTACACTGAAGCTTTCTTT. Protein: CASSVNMYTEAFF.

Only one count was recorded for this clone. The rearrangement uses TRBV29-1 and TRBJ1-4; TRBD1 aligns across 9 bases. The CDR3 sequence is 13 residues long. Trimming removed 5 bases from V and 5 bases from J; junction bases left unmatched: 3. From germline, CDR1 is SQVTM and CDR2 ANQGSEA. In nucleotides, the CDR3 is TGCAGCGTTTCTGGACAGGGGAATGAAAAACTGTTTTTT. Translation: CSVSGQGNEKLFF. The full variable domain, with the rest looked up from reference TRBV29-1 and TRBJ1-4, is SAVISQKPSRDICQRGTSLTIQCQVDSQVTMMFWYRQQPGQSLTLIATANQGSEATYESGFVIDKFPISRPNLTFSTLTVSNMSPEDSSIYLCSVSGQGNEKLFFGSGTQLSVL.

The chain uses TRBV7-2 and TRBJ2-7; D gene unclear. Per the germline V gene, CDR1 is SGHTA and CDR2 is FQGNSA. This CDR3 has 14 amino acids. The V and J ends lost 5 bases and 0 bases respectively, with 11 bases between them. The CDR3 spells CASSTPAASYEQYF. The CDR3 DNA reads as TGTGCCAGCAGCACTCCCGCGGCCTCCTACGAGCAGTACTTC.

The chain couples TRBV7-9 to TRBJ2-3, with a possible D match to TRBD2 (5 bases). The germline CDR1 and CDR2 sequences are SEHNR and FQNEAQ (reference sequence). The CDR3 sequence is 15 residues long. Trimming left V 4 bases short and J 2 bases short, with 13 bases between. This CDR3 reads CASSSAGRDTDTQYF. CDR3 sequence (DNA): TGTGCCAGCAGCTCGGCGGGTCGGGACACAGATACGCAGTATTTT. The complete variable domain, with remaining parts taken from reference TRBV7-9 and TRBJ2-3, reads DTGVSQNPRHKITKRGQNVTFRCDPISEHNRLYWYRQTLGQGPEFLTYFQNEAQLEKSRLLSDRFSAERPKGSFSTLEIQRTEQGDSAMYLCASSSAGRDTDTQYFGPGTRLTVL.

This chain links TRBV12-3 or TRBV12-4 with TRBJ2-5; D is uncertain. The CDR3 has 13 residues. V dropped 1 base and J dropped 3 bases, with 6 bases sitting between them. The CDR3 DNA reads TGTGCCAGCAGTTTAGGGCTAGAAGAGACCCAGTACTTC. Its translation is CASSLGLEETQYF.

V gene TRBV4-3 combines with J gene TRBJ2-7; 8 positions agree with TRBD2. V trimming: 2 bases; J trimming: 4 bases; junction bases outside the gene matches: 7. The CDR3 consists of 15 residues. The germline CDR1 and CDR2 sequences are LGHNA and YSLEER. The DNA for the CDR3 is TGCGCCAGCAGCCAAACCGGGACTAGTGATTACGAGCAGTACTTC. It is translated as CASSQTGTSDYEQYF.

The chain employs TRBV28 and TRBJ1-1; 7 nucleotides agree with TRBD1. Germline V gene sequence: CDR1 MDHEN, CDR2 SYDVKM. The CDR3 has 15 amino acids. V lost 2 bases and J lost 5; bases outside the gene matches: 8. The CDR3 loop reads CASSLRTGASTEAFF. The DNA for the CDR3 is TGTGCCAGCAGTTTAAGAACAGGGGCATCGACTGAAGCTTTCTTT.

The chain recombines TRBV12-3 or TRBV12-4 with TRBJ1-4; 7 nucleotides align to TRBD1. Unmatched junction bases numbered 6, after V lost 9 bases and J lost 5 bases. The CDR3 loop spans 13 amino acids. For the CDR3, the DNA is TGTGCCAGTGGGGGACAGCCCAATGAAAAACTGTTTTTT. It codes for CASGGQPNEKLFF.

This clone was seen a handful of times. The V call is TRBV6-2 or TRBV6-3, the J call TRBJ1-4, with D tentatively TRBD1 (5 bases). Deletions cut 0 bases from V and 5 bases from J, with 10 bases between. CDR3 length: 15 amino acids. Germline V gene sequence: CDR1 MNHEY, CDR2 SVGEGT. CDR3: CASSYSGGINEKLFF. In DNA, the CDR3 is TGTGCCAGCAGTTACTCGGGGGGAATCAATGAAAAACTGTTTTTT.

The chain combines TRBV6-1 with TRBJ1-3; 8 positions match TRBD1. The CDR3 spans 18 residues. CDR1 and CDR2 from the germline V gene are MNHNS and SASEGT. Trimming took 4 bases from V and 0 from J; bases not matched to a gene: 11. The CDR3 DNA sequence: TGTGCCAGCAGTGTAACCCCGCCGACAGGGGTCTCTGGAAACACCATATATTTT. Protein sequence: CASSVTPPTGVSGNTIYF.

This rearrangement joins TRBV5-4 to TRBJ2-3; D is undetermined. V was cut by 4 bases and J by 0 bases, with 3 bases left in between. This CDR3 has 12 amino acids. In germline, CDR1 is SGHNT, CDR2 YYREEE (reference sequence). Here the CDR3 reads CASSLSTDTQYF. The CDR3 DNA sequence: TGTGCCAGCAGCCTTAGCACAGATACGCAGTATTTT.

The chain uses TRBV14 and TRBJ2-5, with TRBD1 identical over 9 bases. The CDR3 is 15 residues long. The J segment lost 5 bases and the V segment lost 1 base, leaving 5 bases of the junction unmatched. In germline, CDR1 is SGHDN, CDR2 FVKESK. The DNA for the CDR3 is TGTGCCAGCAGCCAAGCTACAGGGGGCTGGGAGACCCAGTACTTC. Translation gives CASSQATGGWETQYF. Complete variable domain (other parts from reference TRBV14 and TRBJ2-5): EAGVTQFPSHSVIEKGQTVTLRCDPISGHDNLYWYRRVMGKEIKFLLHFVKESKQDESGMPNNRFLAERTGGTYSTLKVQPAELEDSGVYFCASSQATGGWETQYFGPGTRLLVL.

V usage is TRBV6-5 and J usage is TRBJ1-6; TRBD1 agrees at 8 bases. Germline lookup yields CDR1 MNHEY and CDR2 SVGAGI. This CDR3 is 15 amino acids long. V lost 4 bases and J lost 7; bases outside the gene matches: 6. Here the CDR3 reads CASSSTGGPNSPLHF. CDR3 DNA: TGTGCCAGCAGTTCCACAGGGGGGCCCAATTCACCCCTCCACTTT.

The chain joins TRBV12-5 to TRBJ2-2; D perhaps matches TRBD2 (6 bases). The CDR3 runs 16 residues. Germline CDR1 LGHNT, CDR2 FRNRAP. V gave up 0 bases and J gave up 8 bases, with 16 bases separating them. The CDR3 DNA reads TGTGCTAGTGGTTTGGTCCTTGGGGGAGGAACGGGGGAGCTGTTTTTT. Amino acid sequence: CASGLVLGGGTGELFF.

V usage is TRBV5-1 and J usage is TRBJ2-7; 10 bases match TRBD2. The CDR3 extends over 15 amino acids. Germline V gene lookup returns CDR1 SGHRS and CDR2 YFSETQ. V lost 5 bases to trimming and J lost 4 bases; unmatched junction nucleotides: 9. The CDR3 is CASSFTGLAEYEQYF. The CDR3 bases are TGCGCCAGCAGTTTCACAGGACTAGCGGAATACGAGCAGTACTTC.

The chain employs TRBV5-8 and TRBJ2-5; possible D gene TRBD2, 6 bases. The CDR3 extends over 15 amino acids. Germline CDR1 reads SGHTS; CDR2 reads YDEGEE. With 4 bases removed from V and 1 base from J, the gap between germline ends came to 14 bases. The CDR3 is CASSPGVRSQETQYF. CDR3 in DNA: TGTGCCAGCAGCCCGGGGGTAAGGAGCCAAGAGACCCAGTACTTC. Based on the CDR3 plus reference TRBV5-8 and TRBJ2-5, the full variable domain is EAGVTQSPTHLIKTRGQQATLRCSPISGHTSVYWYQQALGLGLQFLLWYDEGEERNRGNFPPRFSGRQFPNYSSELNVNALELEDSALYLCASSPGVRSQETQYFGPGTRLLVL.

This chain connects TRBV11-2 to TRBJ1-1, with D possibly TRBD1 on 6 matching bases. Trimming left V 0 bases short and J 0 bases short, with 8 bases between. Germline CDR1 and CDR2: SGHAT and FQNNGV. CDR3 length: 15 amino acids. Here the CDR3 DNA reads TGTGCCAGCAGCTTAGAAGGGGGAGTGAACACTGAAGCTTTCTTT. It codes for CASSLEGGVNTEAFF.

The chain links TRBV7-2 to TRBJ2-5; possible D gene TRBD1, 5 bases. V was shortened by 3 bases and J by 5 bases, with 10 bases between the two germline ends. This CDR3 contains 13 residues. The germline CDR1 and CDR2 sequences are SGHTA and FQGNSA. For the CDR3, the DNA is TGTGCCAGCAGCTTCCAGGGAAGGGAGACCCAGTACTTC. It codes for CASSFQGRETQYF.

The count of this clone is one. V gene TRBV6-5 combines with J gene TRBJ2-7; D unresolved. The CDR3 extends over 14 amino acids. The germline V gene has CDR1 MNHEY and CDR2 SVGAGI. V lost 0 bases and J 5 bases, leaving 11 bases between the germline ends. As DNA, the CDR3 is TGTGCCAGCAGTTACTCCCGCCACGGAGACGAGCAGTACTTC. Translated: CASSYSRHGDEQYF.

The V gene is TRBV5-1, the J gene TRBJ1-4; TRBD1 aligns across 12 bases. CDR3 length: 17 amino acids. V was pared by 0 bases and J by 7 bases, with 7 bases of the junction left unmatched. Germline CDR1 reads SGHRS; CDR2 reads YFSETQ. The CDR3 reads CASSLVPGQGALEKLFF. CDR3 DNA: TGCGCCAGCAGCTTGGTCCCGGGACAGGGGGCGCTTGAAAAACTGTTTTTT.

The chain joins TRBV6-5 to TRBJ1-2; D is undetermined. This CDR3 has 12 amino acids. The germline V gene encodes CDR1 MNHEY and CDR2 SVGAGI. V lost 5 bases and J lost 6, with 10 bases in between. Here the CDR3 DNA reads TGTGCCAGCAGTACCGGGTCAGATGGCTACACCTTC. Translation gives CASSTGSDGYTF.

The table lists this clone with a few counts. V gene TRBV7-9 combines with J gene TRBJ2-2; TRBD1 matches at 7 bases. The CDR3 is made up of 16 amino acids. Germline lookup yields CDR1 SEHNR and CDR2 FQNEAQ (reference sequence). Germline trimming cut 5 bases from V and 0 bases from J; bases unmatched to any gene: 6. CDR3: CASSTYRGTNTGELFF. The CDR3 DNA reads TGTGCCAGCAGCACCTACAGGGGAACGAACACCGGGGAGCTGTTTTTT.